This T cell receptor (beta chain) stems from a study of TIL therapy for anti-PD-1-resistant metastatic lung cancer. Study-wide background: Patients then received nivolumab; progressors got lymphodepletion, TIL and IL-2. Tumors carried a median roughly 1.6 non-synonymous mutations per megabase.

Indicated time point: pre-treatment sample, taken before nivolumab and TIL therapy. Enrollment ran from October 2017 to January 2020. The germline gives CDR1 KGHSH, CDR2 LQKENI. V was trimmed by 8 bases and J by 5 bases, leaving 15 bases between them. The length of the CDR3 is 14 residues. This was the immunoSEQ v3 assay. Each library reached around 1.9 million read pairs, or roughly 4.5-6 million at deep level. Sequenced by immunoSEQ multiplex PCR; TCRdb stores in-frame clones only, minus some. The data hold tens of thousands of clones, with 70% to 90% observed a single time. Sample: blood, taken at baseline. This rearrangement joins TRBV18 to TRBJ2-2; D is possibly TRBD1 (6 bases). The receptor's source is a person aged 25 to 79 with non-small cell lung cancer. This CDR3 is CASRQVGETGELFF. In DNA form, the CDR3 reads TGTGCCAGCCGACAGGTTGGGGAAACCGGGGAGCTGTTTTTT.